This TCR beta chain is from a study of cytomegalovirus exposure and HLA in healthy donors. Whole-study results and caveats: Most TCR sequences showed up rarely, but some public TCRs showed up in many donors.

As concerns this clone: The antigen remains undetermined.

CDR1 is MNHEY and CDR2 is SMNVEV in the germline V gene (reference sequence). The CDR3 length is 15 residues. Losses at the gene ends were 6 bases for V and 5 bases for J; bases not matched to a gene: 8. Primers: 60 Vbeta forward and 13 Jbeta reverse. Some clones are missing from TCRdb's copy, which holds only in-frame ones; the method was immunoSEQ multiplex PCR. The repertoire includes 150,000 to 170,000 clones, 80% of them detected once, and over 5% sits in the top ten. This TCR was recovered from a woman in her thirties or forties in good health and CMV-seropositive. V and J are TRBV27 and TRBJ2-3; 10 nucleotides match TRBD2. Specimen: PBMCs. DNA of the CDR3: TGTGCCAGCAGACCTCTAGCGGGAGAGGGAGATACGCAGTATTTT. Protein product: CASRPLAGEGDTQYF.